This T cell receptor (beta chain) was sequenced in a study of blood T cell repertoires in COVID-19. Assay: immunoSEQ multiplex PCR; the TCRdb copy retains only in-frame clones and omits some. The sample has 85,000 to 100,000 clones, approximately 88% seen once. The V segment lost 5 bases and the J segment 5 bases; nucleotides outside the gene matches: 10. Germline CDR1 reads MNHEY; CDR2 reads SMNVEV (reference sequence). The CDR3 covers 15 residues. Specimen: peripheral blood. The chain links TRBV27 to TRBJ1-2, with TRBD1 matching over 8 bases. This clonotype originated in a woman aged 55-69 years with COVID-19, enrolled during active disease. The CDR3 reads CASSPRQGAWYGYTF. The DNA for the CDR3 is TGTGCCAGCAGTCCCCGGCAGGGGGCCTGGTATGGCTACACCTTC.